Below are 15 T cell receptor beta chains sequenced from a single sample in a study of OX40 agonist ivuxolimab in advanced cancers. Clones were sequenced by immunoSEQ multiplex PCR, and TCRdb holds only the in-frame ones, with some missing. The table includes under 90,000 clones, 90% to 95% detected once. The sequencing used CD4+ or CD8+ T cells sorted from blood, collected in a trial of the OX40 agonist ivuxolimab. These receptors all come from an adult with an advanced solid tumor such as melanoma, head and neck, liver or kidney cancer.

V gene TRBV6-4 combines with J gene TRBJ1-1, with TRBD1 matching 8 bases. V dropped 3 bases and J dropped 4; count of bases not matched to a gene: 7. Germline V gives CDR1 MRHNA, CDR2 SNTAGT. This CDR3 has 15 residues. The CDR3 spells CASSESRQGTTEAFF. The CDR3 bases are TGTGCCAGCAGTGAGTCCAGACAGGGGACCACTGAAGCTTTCTTT.

This CDR3 reads CASSQGPLGNTEAFF. The DNA for the CDR3 is TGCGCCAGCAGCCAAGGGCCCCTAGGGAACACTGAAGCTTTCTTT. The genes are TRBV4-1 and TRBJ1-1; the D is unclear. V gave up 1 base and J gave up 1 base, with 10 bases separating them. Germline V gene data show CDR1 as MGHRA and CDR2 as YSYEKL. The CDR3 is 15 residues long.

The chain uses TRBV5-1 and TRBJ2-5, with 12 bases that match TRBD2. The CDR3 totals 17 residues. V lost 4 bases, J lost 0 bases, and 7 bases stayed unmatched. CDR1 is SGHRS and CDR2 is YFSETQ in the germline V gene. CDR3 amino acids: CASSTTSGGRYQETQYF. CDR3 DNA sequence: TGCGCCAGCAGCACTACTAGCGGGGGGAGGTACCAAGAGACCCAGTACTTC.

The chain employs TRBV7-9 and TRBJ1-2; no firm D call. CDR1 is SEHNR and CDR2 is FQNEAQ in the germline V gene (reference sequence). V was trimmed by 1 base and J by 2 bases, leaving 11 bases between them. The CDR3 consists of 15 residues. This CDR3 is CASSLDEGFNYGYTF. The CDR3 DNA is TGTGCCAGCAGCTTAGATGAGGGTTTCAACTATGGCTACACCTTC.

The rearrangement links TRBV9 to TRBJ2-7, with 8 bases aligning to TRBD1. Germline V gene lookup returns CDR1 SGDLS and CDR2 YYNGEE. This CDR3 is 16 amino acids long. J was trimmed by 3 bases and V by 3 bases; bases with no gene match: 11. The CDR3 region is CASSAALGTGGYEQYF. The CDR3 DNA reads as TGTGCCAGCAGCGCCGCCTTGGGGACAGGTGGCTACGAGCAGTACTTC.

The rearrangement links TRBV4-1 to TRBJ2-7, with 8 bases lining up with TRBD1. This CDR3 has 14 residues. The ends lost 5 bases at V and 2 bases at J; junction bases unmatched: 5. The germline gives CDR1 MGHRA, CDR2 YSYEKL. The CDR3 DNA follows: TGCGCCAGCAGCGCGGACAGGGTCGCCTACGAGCAGTACTTC. It yields the protein CASSADRVAYEQYF.

This chain uses TRBV5-6 with TRBJ2-5; D might be TRBD2 (6 bases). The DNA end is a closer match to TRBJ2-7, so the J assignment may be wrong. Germline CDR1 SGHDT, CDR2 YYEEEE. The CDR3 spans 14 residues. CDR3 sequence (DNA): TGTGCCAGCGCACCGACGGGCGGGGTATACGAGCAGTACTTC. It codes for CASAPTGGVYEQYF.

This chain connects TRBV28 to TRBJ2-1; TRBD2 agrees at 8 bases. Looked up from germline, CDR1 is MDHEN and CDR2 is SYDVKM. The CDR3 extends over 16 amino acids. Unmatched junction bases numbered 12, after V lost 3 bases and J lost 8 bases. The CDR3 spells CASSFGREAPLDEQFF. The CDR3 bases are TGTGCCAGCAGTTTTGGGCGGGAGGCACCCCTGGATGAGCAGTTCTTC.

The CDR3 sequence: CASSPPKIVEETQYF. In DNA form, the CDR3 reads TGTGCCAGCAGCCCCCCGAAAATCGTCGAAGAGACCCAGTACTTC. This sequence joins TRBV7-9 and TRBJ2-5; D is unresolved. The V end lost 5 bases, the J end lost 3 bases, and 16 bases lay between the germline ends. From germline, CDR1 is SEHNR and CDR2 FQNEAQ (reference sequence). The CDR3 has 15 amino acids.

V and J are TRBV5-1 and TRBJ2-7; D not certain. The CDR3 loop spans 15 amino acids. The germline V gene encodes CDR1 SGHRS and CDR2 YFSETQ. The germline V and J ends were trimmed by 0 bases and 1 base, with 11 bases remaining between them. In nucleotides, the CDR3 is TGCGCCAGCAGCTTGGAAGCAGGACGGTCCTACGAGCAGTACTTC. Protein: CASSLEAGRSYEQYF.

The rearrangement joins TRBV10-1 to TRBJ1-4, with 8 bases identical to TRBD1. Per germline, CDR1 WNHNN and CDR2 SYGVQD (reference sequence). J was trimmed by 2 bases and V by 10 bases; bases with no gene match: 6. There are 14 residues in the CDR3. For the CDR3, the DNA is TGCGCCAACCTACCAGGGGGCACTAATGAAAAACTGTTTTTT. This codes for CANLPGGTNEKLFF.

The V and J genes are TRBV21-1 and TRBJ1-4; the table's D call, TRBD1, was not checked against the DNA. TRBV21-1 is a documented pseudogene. This CDR3 spans 15 amino acids. Here the CDR3 reads CASSKGARTREKLFF. The CDR3 nucleotides are TGTGCCAGCAGCAAAGGGGCCAGGACAAGGGAAAAACTGTTTTTT.

The chain uses TRBV4-1 and TRBJ1-1; D might be TRBD1 (6 bases). V lost 0 bases and J lost 4, with 12 bases in between. The CDR3 extends over 15 amino acids. The germline V gene has CDR1 MGHRA and CDR2 YSYEKL. The CDR3 nucleotides read TGCGCCAGCAGCCAAGATTGGGGGGGCGGCACTGAAGCTTTCTTT. Translated, it gives CASSQDWGGGTEAFF.

The chain links TRBV7-8 to TRBJ2-1; D possibly matches TRBD1 or TRBD2 (5 bases each). V was pared by 1 base and J by 8 bases, with 15 bases between. Germline loops: CDR1 SGHVS, CDR2 FQNEAQ. This CDR3 contains 15 residues. The CDR3 spells CASSLEAGTVDEQFF. As DNA, the CDR3 is TGTGCCAGCAGCTTAGAGGCAGGGACGGTGGATGAGCAGTTCTTC.

This chain joins TRBV6-9 and TRBJ2-3; 13 bases agree with TRBD2. The CDR3 is 19 amino acids. Germline loops: CDR1 MNHGY, CDR2 SVAAGI. Trimming cost V 4 bases and J 1 base; bases outside gene matches: 11. CDR3 DNA sequence: TGTGCCAGCAGTTCAGGACTAGCGGGAGAGGGGCCGGGCACAGATACGCAGTATTTT. It is translated as CASSSGLAGEGPGTDTQYF.